What follows describes a single TCR beta chain. Amplification of TCR beta CDR3 regions used RNA as the template. Initially, a first-round RT-PCR of the TCR CDR3 employed the HTBI primer set. MiXCR, run by TCRdb on the multiplex PCR reads, gives a single entry per CDR3 protein. The sample gives approximately 380,000 distinct CDR3 sequences, more than 12% of which show up once; around 28% is in the top ten. This sample stems from a study of T cells in Graves' hyperthyroidism and ophthalmopathy. The CDR3 has 12 residues. Trimming pared 7 bases from V and 8 bases from J, leaving 11 bases between. Germline V gene sequence: CDR1 MNHNS, CDR2 SASEGT.

The TCR originated in a man in his fifties with Graves' ophthalmopathy. Sequencing was carried out using blood. The gene calls are TRBV6-1 and TRBJ1-4; D might be TRBD1 (5 bases). The CDR3 bases are TGTGCCAGCAAAGGGGTCGGGGAAAAACTGTTTTTT. Translation: CASKGVGEKLFF.